This T cell receptor beta chain was documented in a study of blood T cell repertoires in COVID-19. Per the original methods: Using reference gene primer amplification, nucleated cell counts were estimated. Clones were sequenced by immunoSEQ multiplex PCR, and TCRdb holds only the in-frame ones, with some missing. Clone size and V and J calls were adopted from that table, with D and trimming inferred from the DNA. This sample has about 120,000 clones, with 81% found just once. Per the germline V gene, CDR1 is SGHVS and CDR2 is FQNEAQ. CDR3 length: 14 residues. The ends were cut back, 6 bases at V and 2 bases at J, with 12 bases in the middle.

The chain combines TRBV7-8 with TRBJ2-3; D may be TRBD2 (5 bases). This sequence was found in a man aged 45 to 65 with acute or convalescent COVID-19. What was sequenced was peripheral blood. The CDR3 DNA reads as TGTGCCAGCAGTTTTCAGGAGGTCACAGATACGCAGTATTTT. This sequence encodes CASSFQEVTDTQYF.